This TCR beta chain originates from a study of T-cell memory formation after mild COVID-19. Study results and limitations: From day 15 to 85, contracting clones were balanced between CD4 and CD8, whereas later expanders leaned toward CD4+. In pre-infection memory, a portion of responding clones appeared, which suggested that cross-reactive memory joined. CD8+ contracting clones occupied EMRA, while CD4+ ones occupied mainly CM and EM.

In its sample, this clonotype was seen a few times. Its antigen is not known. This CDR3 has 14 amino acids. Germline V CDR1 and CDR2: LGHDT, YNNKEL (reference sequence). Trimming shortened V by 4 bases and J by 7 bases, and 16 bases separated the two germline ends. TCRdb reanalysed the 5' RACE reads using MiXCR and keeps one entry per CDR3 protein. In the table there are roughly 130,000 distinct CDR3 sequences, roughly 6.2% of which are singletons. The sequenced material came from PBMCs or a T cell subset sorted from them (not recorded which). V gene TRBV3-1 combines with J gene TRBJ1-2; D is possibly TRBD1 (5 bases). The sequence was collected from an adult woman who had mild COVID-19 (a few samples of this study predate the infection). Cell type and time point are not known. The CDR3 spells CASSPGAVRGGYTF. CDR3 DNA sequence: TGTGCCAGCAGCCCCGGGGCCGTAAGGGGTGGCTACACCTTC.